This is a list of T cell receptor beta chains from one sample in a study of blood T cells in healthy people across ages. TCRdb re-called the 5' RACE reads through MiXCR, storing one row per CDR3 protein. The sample has more than 650,000 distinct CDR3 sequences, about 53% seen once. The sequenced material came from blood. The receptors were sampled from a man at least 80 years old in good health. Both conserved end residues are part of each CDR3. A D gene is named only where the DNA matches it firmly. Clone size is stated in some rows and not others, as once, few, many or a class when expanded.

cdr3_length: 19; clone_size: once; v_call: TRBV21-1; d_call: -; j_call: TRBJ2-1; cdr3_aa: CASSKLTGTSVSSYNEQFF; cdr3_nt: TGTGCCAGCAGCAAATTGACCGGGACTAGCGTAAGCTCCTACAATGAGCAGTTCTTC
cdr3_length: 14; clone_size: -; v_call: TRBV28; d_call: TRBD1; j_call: TRBJ2-7; cdr3_aa: CASSPGDRAYEQYF; cdr3_nt: TGTGCCAGCAGTCCGGGGGACAGGGCCTACGAGCAGTACTTC
cdr3_length: 14; clone_size: -; v_call: TRBV6-1; d_call: TRBD2; j_call: TRBJ2-7; cdr3_aa: CATLRGGTSYEQYF; cdr3_nt: TGTGCCACCCTACGGGGGGGAACCTCCTACGAGCAGTACTTC
cdr3_length: 12; clone_size: -; v_call: TRBV6-1; d_call: TRBD1; j_call: TRBJ1-4; cdr3_aa: CASRGTVEKLFF; cdr3_nt: TGTGCCAGCAGAGGGACAGTGGAAAAACTGTTTTTT
cdr3_length: 15; clone_size: few; v_call: TRBV3-1; d_call: -; j_call: TRBJ2-7; cdr3_aa: CASSLSGTAAYEQYF; cdr3_nt: TGTGCCAGCAGCCTTTCCGGGACGGCGGCCTACGAGCAGTACTTC
cdr3_length: 19; clone_size: -; v_call: TRBV5-4; d_call: TRBD2; j_call: TRBJ2-1; cdr3_aa: CASSRGREAGGRSYNEQFF; cdr3_nt: TGTGCCAGCAGCCGTGGACGGGAAGCGGGAGGGCGCTCCTACAATGAGCAGTTCTTC
cdr3_length: 14; clone_size: few; v_call: TRBV9; d_call: -; j_call: TRBJ2-3; cdr3_aa: CASSGSFPTDTQYF; cdr3_nt: TGTGCCAGCAGCGGATCGTTTCCCACAGATACGCAGTATTTT
cdr3_length: 12; clone_size: -; v_call: TRBV9; d_call: -; j_call: TRBJ1-3; cdr3_aa: CASTNWGNTIYF; cdr3_nt: TGTGCCAGCACGAATTGGGGAAACACCATATATTTT
cdr3_length: 13; clone_size: once; v_call: TRBV10-3; d_call: -; j_call: TRBJ2-1; cdr3_aa: CATRGGGGNEQFF; cdr3_nt: TGTGCCACCCGCGGAGGGGGAGGCAATGAGCAGTTCTTC
cdr3_length: 14; clone_size: -; v_call: TRBV5-1; d_call: TRBD2; j_call: TRBJ2-1; cdr3_aa: CASSARLADNEQFF; cdr3_nt: TGCGCCAGCAGCGCCCGACTAGCGGACAATGAGCAGTTCTTC
cdr3_length: 15; clone_size: -; v_call: TRBV20-1; d_call: TRBD1; j_call: TRBJ1-2; cdr3_aa: CSARGPGQGSYGYTF; cdr3_nt: TGCAGTGCTAGAGGCCCAGGACAGGGGAGCTATGGCTACACCTTC
cdr3_length: 14; clone_size: few; v_call: TRBV12-3/TRBV12-4; d_call: -; j_call: TRBJ2-1; cdr3_aa: CASSLVGGGNEQFF; cdr3_nt: TGTGCCAGCAGTTTAGTGGGTGGGGGCAATGAGCAGTTCTTC